The rows below give T cell receptor beta chains drawn from one sample of a study of shared clonotypes between healthy human individuals. The assay was immunoSEQ multiplex PCR, and TCRdb's table has in-frame clones only and misses some. The table records some 2,500,000 clones, approximately 93% of them present only once. Sequencing used naive CD4+ T cells from PBMCs. The receptors were sampled from a man younger than 30 in good health. Some clones in this sample may be carry-over from other donors' samples. CDR3s include the opening cysteine and the closing phenylalanine or tryptophan. The order of the fields is clone size, D gene, J gene, V gene, CDR3 protein, CDR3 DNA. A D gene is named only where the DNA matches it firmly. The size field is filled for only some rows; it gives once, few, many or a size class.

clone size: NA
D gene: NA
J gene: TRBJ2-1
V gene: TRBV27
CDR3 protein: CASSWGPPSSYNEQFF
CDR3 DNA: TGTGCCAGCAGTTGGGGACCGCCAAGCTCCTACAATGAGCAGTTCTTC

clone size: NA
D gene: TRBD2
J gene: TRBJ2-7
V gene: TRBV28
CDR3 protein: CASSSLTSGSYEQYF
CDR3 DNA: TGTGCCAGCAGTTCGTTGACTAGCGGCTCCTACGAGCAGTACTTC

clone size: NA
D gene: TRBD1
J gene: TRBJ1-1
V gene: TRBV4-1
CDR3 protein: CASSPGVTGGRTEAFF
CDR3 DNA: TGCGCCAGCAGCCCGGGTGTAACAGGGGGCAGGACTGAAGCTTTCTTT

clone size: NA
D gene: NA
J gene: TRBJ1-1
V gene: TRBV2
CDR3 protein: CASSELGVGTEAFF
CDR3 DNA: TGTGCCAGCAGTGAGCTGGGGGTGGGGACTGAAGCTTTCTTT

clone size: NA
D gene: NA
J gene: TRBJ2-1
V gene: TRBV28
CDR3 protein: CASQEGGSSYNEQFF
CDR3 DNA: TGTGCCAGCCAGGAGGGGGGTAGCTCCTACAATGAGCAGTTCTTC

clone size: NA
D gene: TRBD2
J gene: TRBJ2-1
V gene: TRBV2
CDR3 protein: CASIPGGLAGYQQFF
CDR3 DNA: TGTGCCAGCATTCCAGGGGGACTAGCGGGATATCAGCAGTTCTTC

clone size: NA
D gene: NA
J gene: TRBJ2-2
V gene: TRBV5-1
CDR3 protein: CASSLVGLHTGELFF
CDR3 DNA: TGCGCCAGCAGCTTAGTGGGGCTGCACACCGGGGAGCTGTTTTTT

clone size: NA
D gene: TRBD2
J gene: TRBJ2-7
V gene: TRBV7-7
CDR3 protein: CASSPTSGRLRAYEQYF
CDR3 DNA: TGTGCCAGCAGCCCGACTAGCGGGAGACTAAGAGCCTACGAGCAGTACTTC

clone size: NA
D gene: NA
J gene: TRBJ2-2
V gene: TRBV5-1
CDR3 protein: CASSLVINTGELFF
CDR3 DNA: TGCGCCAGCAGCTTGGTTATCAACACCGGGGAGCTGTTTTTT

clone size: NA
D gene: NA
J gene: TRBJ2-3
V gene: TRBV18
CDR3 protein: CASSPLTSNFRLDTQYF
CDR3 DNA: TGTGCCAGCTCACCTCTCACTAGCAATTTTCGGCTGGATACGCAGTATTTT

clone size: NA
D gene: TRBD1
J gene: TRBJ1-5
V gene: TRBV19
CDR3 protein: CASSVWDRPNQPQHF
CDR3 DNA: TGTGCCAGTAGTGTATGGGACAGACCCAATCAGCCCCAGCATTTT

clone size: NA
D gene: NA
J gene: TRBJ1-3
V gene: TRBV6-1
CDR3 protein: CASSEASTIYF
CDR3 DNA: TGTGCCAGCAGTGAAGCTTCTACCATATATTTT

clone size: NA
D gene: NA
J gene: TRBJ2-3
V gene: TRBV19
CDR3 protein: CASRGGLSSTDTQYF
CDR3 DNA: TGTGCCAGTAGGGGGGGACTCTCAAGCACAGATACGCAGTATTTT

clone size: NA
D gene: TRBD2
J gene: TRBJ2-5
V gene: TRBV2
CDR3 protein: CASSPSGTSQETQYF
CDR3 DNA: TGTGCCAGCAGTCCTAGCGGGACCAGCCAAGAGACCCAGTACTTC

clone size: NA
D gene: TRBD2
J gene: TRBJ2-3
V gene: TRBV7-2
CDR3 protein: CASSLEGLAGSTDTQYF
CDR3 DNA: TGTGCCAGCAGCTTAGAAGGACTAGCGGGGTCCACAGATACGCAGTATTTT

clone size: NA
D gene: NA
J gene: TRBJ2-3
V gene: TRBV27
CDR3 protein: CASSPRGVSTDTQYF
CDR3 DNA: TGTGCCAGCAGTCCCCGTGGGGTTAGCACAGATACGCAGTATTTT

clone size: NA
D gene: NA
J gene: TRBJ1-5
V gene: TRBV5-1
CDR3 protein: CASSLEPLDQPQHF
CDR3 DNA: TGCGCCAGCAGCTTGGAGCCTCTCGATCAGCCCCAGCATTTT

clone size: NA
D gene: TRBD1
J gene: TRBJ1-2
V gene: TRBV5-6
CDR3 protein: CASSPRTGNYGYTF
CDR3 DNA: TGTGCCAGCAGCCCCCGGACAGGGAACTATGGCTACACCTTC

clone size: NA
D gene: NA
J gene: TRBJ1-2
V gene: TRBV7-2
CDR3 protein: CASSLLSGRYGYTF
CDR3 DNA: TGTGCCAGCAGCTTACTATCCGGGAGATATGGCTACACCTTC

clone size: NA
D gene: NA
J gene: TRBJ1-1
V gene: TRBV18
CDR3 protein: CASSPRPQGDRTEAFF
CDR3 DNA: TGTGCCAGCTCACCAAGGCCCCAGGGTGATCGCACTGAAGCTTTCTTT

clone size: once
D gene: NA
J gene: TRBJ2-1
V gene: TRBV7-3
CDR3 protein: CASSSAGRFYNEQFF
CDR3 DNA: TGTGCCAGCAGCTCCGCCGGGAGATTCTACAATGAGCAGTTCTTC

clone size: NA
D gene: NA
J gene: TRBJ1-1
V gene: TRBV21-1
CDR3 protein: CASSKVGVIEAFF
CDR3 DNA: TGTGCCAGCAGCAAAGTCGGAGTCATTGAAGCTTTCTTT

clone size: NA
D gene: NA
J gene: TRBJ1-2
V gene: TRBV29-1
CDR3 protein: CSVEGFQGEISGYTF
CDR3 DNA: TGCAGCGTTGAAGGTTTTCAGGGAGAGATAAGTGGCTACACCTTC

clone size: NA
D gene: NA
J gene: TRBJ2-7
V gene: TRBV7-6
CDR3 protein: CASSTGHSSNEQYF
CDR3 DNA: TGTGCCAGCAGCACTGGACATTCCTCCAACGAGCAGTACTTC

clone size: NA
D gene: TRBD1
J gene: TRBJ2-5
V gene: TRBV7-9
CDR3 protein: CAARQGALQETQYF
CDR3 DNA: TGTGCCGCCCGACAGGGCGCTCTCCAAGAGACCCAGTACTTC

clone size: NA
D gene: TRBD2
J gene: TRBJ2-5
V gene: TRBV11-2
CDR3 protein: CASSRTSVETQYF
CDR3 DNA: TGTGCCAGCAGCAGGACTAGCGTGGAGACCCAGTACTTC

clone size: NA
D gene: TRBD1
J gene: TRBJ1-1
V gene: TRBV19
CDR3 protein: CASSIGGGFTRNTEAFF
CDR3 DNA: TGTGCCAGTAGTATCGGAGGGGGCTTTACAAGGAACACTGAAGCTTTCTTT

clone size: once
D gene: NA
J gene: TRBJ2-5
V gene: TRBV7-3
CDR3 protein: CASSLGGGTEARETQYF
CDR3 DNA: TGTGCCAGCAGCTTAGGAGGAGGGACAGAGGCACGGGAGACCCAGTACTTC

clone size: NA
D gene: NA
J gene: TRBJ1-1
V gene: TRBV11-2
CDR3 protein: CASSFKTNTEAFF
CDR3 DNA: TGTGCCAGCAGCTTTAAGACGAACACTGAAGCTTTCTTT

clone size: NA
D gene: TRBD2
J gene: TRBJ2-1
V gene: TRBV19
CDR3 protein: CASSSLAGGQNNEQFF
CDR3 DNA: TGTGCCAGTAGTTCTCTAGCGGGAGGCCAAAACAATGAGCAGTTCTTC

clone size: few
D gene: NA
J gene: TRBJ1-4
V gene: TRBV4-2
CDR3 protein: CASSQVSRRYDEKLFF
CDR3 DNA: TGTGCCAGCAGCCAAGTCAGCAGGAGATACGATGAAAAACTGTTTTTT

clone size: NA
D gene: NA
J gene: TRBJ2-3
V gene: TRBV7-6
CDR3 protein: CASSFLGQITDTQYF
CDR3 DNA: TGTGCCAGCAGCTTTCTCGGACAGATCACAGATACGCAGTATTTT

clone size: NA
D gene: NA
J gene: TRBJ1-2
V gene: TRBV6-5
CDR3 protein: CASRLQGGYTF
CDR3 DNA: TGTGCCAGCAGGCTACAGGGTGGCTACACCTTC

clone size: few
D gene: NA
J gene: TRBJ1-1
V gene: TRBV30
CDR3 protein: CAWGSGNTEAFF
CDR3 DNA: TGTGCCTGGGGGTCGGGGAACACTGAAGCTTTCTTT

clone size: NA
D gene: NA
J gene: TRBJ2-3
V gene: TRBV9
CDR3 protein: CASSVSAGGLVADTQYF
CDR3 DNA: TGTGCCAGCAGCGTAAGCGCAGGGGGGTTAGTAGCAGATACGCAGTATTTT

clone size: NA
D gene: NA
J gene: TRBJ2-2
V gene: TRBV10-3
CDR3 protein: CATRPSGKDAGELFF
CDR3 DNA: TGTGCCACCAGGCCTTCGGGCAAAGACGCCGGGGAGCTGTTTTTT